Listed here are 2 T cell receptor beta chains from one sample, sequenced in a study of T cell responses to AZD1222 COVID-19 vaccine. Clones were read by immunoSEQ multiplex PCR, and TCRdb kept only the in-frame ones, dropping some. This table holds about 190,000 clones, 85% to 95% found once. Sample: peripheral blood, taken on day 0 of AZD1222 vaccination. The origin of the receptors is an adult in good health.

In its sample, this clone was seen once. V usage is TRBV6-5 and J usage is TRBJ1-5; D gene ambiguous. Germline V gene data show CDR1 as MNHEY and CDR2 as SVGAGI. V gave up 10 bases and J gave up 8 bases, with 21 bases separating them. There are 14 residues in the CDR3. The CDR3 DNA reads TGTGCCACCCGGGAGGCCCCGACAATGGAGCCCCAGCATTTT. Translated, it gives CATREAPTMEPQHF.

The rearrangement links TRBV27 to TRBJ1-6; D not certain. This CDR3 comprises 13 residues. Trimming took 7 bases from V and 7 from J, leaving 11 bases between them. CDR1 and CDR2 from the germline V gene are MNHEY and SMNVEV (reference sequence). The CDR3 spells CASTRHSNSPLHF. The CDR3 DNA reads TGTGCCAGCACTAGACACTCGAATTCACCCCTCCACTTT.